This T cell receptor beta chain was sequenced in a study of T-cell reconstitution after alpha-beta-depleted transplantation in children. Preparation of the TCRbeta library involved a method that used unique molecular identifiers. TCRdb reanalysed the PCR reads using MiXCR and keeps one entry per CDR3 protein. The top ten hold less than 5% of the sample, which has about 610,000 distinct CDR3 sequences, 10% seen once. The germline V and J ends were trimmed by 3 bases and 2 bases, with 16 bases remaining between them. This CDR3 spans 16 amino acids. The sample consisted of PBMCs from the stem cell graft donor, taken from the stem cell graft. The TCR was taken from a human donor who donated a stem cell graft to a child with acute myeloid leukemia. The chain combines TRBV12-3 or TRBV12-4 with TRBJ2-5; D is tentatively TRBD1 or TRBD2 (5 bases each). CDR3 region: CASSFLQGAGQETQYF. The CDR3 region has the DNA TGTGCCAGCAGTTTCCTCCAGGGAGCAGGGCAAGAGACCCAGTACTTC.